This T cell receptor beta chain derives from a study of cytomegalovirus exposure and HLA in healthy donors. PCR was performed using 60 Vbeta and 13 Jbeta primers. Some clones are missing from TCRdb's copy, which holds only in-frame ones; the method was immunoSEQ multiplex PCR. The data hold approximately 190,000 clones, with approximately 84% observed a single time. Study-level findings and limits: Available immune exposure information was restricted to CMV serostatus only. Per published accounts, TCR beta sequences correctly predicted the HLA-A and HLA-B alleles of most subjects. A missense variant in DCLRE1C was later tied to TCR beta V- and J-gene trimming. Further analysis was carried out later, and it showed several of the most significant clusters appearing linked to common viral pathogens.

Per germline, CDR1 MNHEY and CDR2 SMNVEV (reference sequence). V trimming: 2 bases; J trimming: 7 bases; junction bases outside the gene matches: 9. The length of the CDR3 is 15 residues. A note on this clone: Its cognate antigen is unknown.

The clonotype was recovered from a woman in her 30s in good health and CMV-seropositive. The chain links TRBV27 to TRBJ2-3; 7 nucleotides align to TRBD2. Sequencing was performed on PBMCs. The CDR3 reads CASSLGAAGDHTQYF. CDR3 sequence (DNA): TGTGCCAGCAGTTTAGGTGCGGCGGGGGATCATACGCAGTATTTT.